This passage covers 4 T cell receptor beta chains from one sample sequenced in a study of cytomegalovirus exposure and HLA in healthy donors. Generated by immunoSEQ multiplex PCR, the TCRdb table keeps only in-frame clones and is missing some. This table has 55,000 to 70,000 clones, about 91% appearing once. The sample was PBMCs. Source of these receptors: a man between 18 and 29 years old in good health and CMV-seronegative.

DNA for the CDR3: TGTGCCAGCCGCCGGGACATGAACACTGAAGCTTTCTTT. The encoded protein is CASRRDMNTEAFF. The V call is TRBV6-4, the J call TRBJ1-1, with a possible D match to TRBD1 (6 bases). V was pared by 8 bases and J by 0 bases, with 10 bases between. The CDR3 sequence is 13 residues long. Germline CDR1 reads MRHNA; CDR2 reads SNTAGT.

CDR3 sequence reads: CATSRDRDRGKLFF. The CDR3 nucleotides read TGTGCCACCAGCAGAGATCGGGACAGGGGAAAACTGTTTTTT. The chain has TRBV15 and TRBJ1-4; 10 bases line up with TRBD1. Germline lookup yields CDR1 LNHNV and CDR2 YYDKDF (reference sequence). V shed 0 bases, J shed 10 bases, and the junction held 2 bases outside the gene matches. There are 14 residues in the CDR3. Drawing the rest from reference TRBV15 and TRBJ1-4, the complete variable domain is DAMVIQNPRYQVTQFGKPVTLSCSQTLNHNVMYWYQQKSSQAPKLLFHYYDKDFNNEADTPDNFQSRRPNTSFCFLDIRSPGLGDTAMYLCATSRDRDRGKLFFGSGTQLSVL.

This clone has a single count. The chain couples TRBV13 to TRBJ2-1; no clear D. V shed 1 base and J shed 11 bases, with 15 bases lying between them. CDR3 length: 14 amino acids. Germline assignment: CDR1 PRHDT and CDR2 FYEKMQ (reference sequence). The chain's CDR3 is CASSLAPQSPKQFF. As DNA, the CDR3 is TGTGCCAGCAGCTTAGCCCCCCAGTCGCCAAAGCAGTTCTTC.

This chain links TRBV5-8 with TRBJ2-7; no clear D. V lost 7 bases and J 3 bases, leaving 17 bases between the germline ends. CDR3 length equals 14 residues. Germline CDR1 SGHTS, CDR2 YDEGEE. In DNA, the CDR3 is TGTGCCAGCTCCCCGTCGACTTTATACTACGAGCAGTACTTC. Protein: CASSPSTLYYEQYF. The complete variable domain, with remaining parts taken from reference TRBV5-8 and TRBJ2-7, reads EAGVTQSPTHLIKTRGQQATLRCSPISGHTSVYWYQQALGLGLQFLLWYDEGEERNRGNFPPRFSGRQFPNYSSELNVNALELEDSALYLCASSPSTLYYEQYFGPGTRLTVT.